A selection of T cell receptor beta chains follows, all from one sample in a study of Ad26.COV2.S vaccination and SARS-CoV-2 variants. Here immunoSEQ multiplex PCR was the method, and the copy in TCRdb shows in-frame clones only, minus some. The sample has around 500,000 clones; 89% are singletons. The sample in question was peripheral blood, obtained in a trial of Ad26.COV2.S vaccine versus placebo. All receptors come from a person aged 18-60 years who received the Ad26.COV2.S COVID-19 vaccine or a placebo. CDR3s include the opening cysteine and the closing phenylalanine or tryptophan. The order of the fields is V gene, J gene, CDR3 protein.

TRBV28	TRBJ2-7	CASSLAGTVFYEQYF
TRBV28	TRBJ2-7	CASSTGGGIRRGEQYF
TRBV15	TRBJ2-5	CATSRAWTGAETQYF
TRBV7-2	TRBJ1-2	CASSLEPPGTDASGYTF
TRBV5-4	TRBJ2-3	CASSLYADTQYF
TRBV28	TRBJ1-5	CASSSTGTGFQPQHF
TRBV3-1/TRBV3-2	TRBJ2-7	CASSSREAEQYF
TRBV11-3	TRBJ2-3	CASSSPGQGTPSTDTQYF
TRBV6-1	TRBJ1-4	CASSEQGAANEKLFF
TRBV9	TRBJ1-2	CASSEGGGPMRGYTF
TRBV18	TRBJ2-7	CASSPRGGVDEQYF
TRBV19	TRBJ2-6	CASSNDGSGANVLTF
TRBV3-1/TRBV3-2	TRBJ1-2	CASSLRQGHSGYTF
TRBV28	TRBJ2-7	CASSSTLVSYEQYF
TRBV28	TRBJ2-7	CASGPTYEQYF